This TCR beta chain was recovered during a study of OX40 agonist ivuxolimab in advanced cancers. Broadly, across the study: Ivuxolimab was an agonistic, fully human IgG2 monoclonal antibody directed against OX40 (CD134), a costimulatory receptor. The purpose of peripheral TCRbeta sequencing was to test whether ivuxolimab changed TCR sequence diversity and led to clonal T-cell expansion. Patients were allowed to have had prior anti-PD-1, anti-PD-L1 or anti-CTLA-4 therapy, and 40% of the dose-escalation patients had previously received checkpoint inhibitors. Partial responses occurred in three dose-escalation patients: two with cutaneous melanoma and one with hepatocellular carcinoma. Of the roughly 51 patients in dose escalation, about 20 had hepatocellular carcinoma, roughly 15 had melanoma, 9 had renal cell carcinoma and 9 had head and neck cancer. A male proportion of around 80% and a mean age of approximately 58 years, ranging from 23 to 79, were recorded for the dose-escalation cohort. Intravenous ivuxolimab was administered to patients every 2 weeks at six dose levels: 0.01, 0.1, 0.3, 1.5, 3 and 10 mg/kg. The paper reports the monotherapy dose-escalation portion (N of about 47 patients) of the phase I ivuxolimab trial. General conclusions and limits of the study: After ivuxolimab, expanded clones were on average more numerous among CD8+ T cells than among CD4+ T cells. The antigen specificity of the clonally expanded peripheral T cells was not determined. At doses of 0.1 to 3.0 mg/kg, clonal expansion of both CD4+ and CD8+ T cells in blood was seen between baseline and week 6. Low levels of normalized T-cell clonal expansion were also seen in some patients who did not respond. In partial responders in the 0.1-3.0 mg/kg groups, normalized peripheral clonal expansion was found to be among the lowest, especially among CD8+ T cells.

Trimming accounts for 0 bases at V and 2 bases at J, while the number of junction bases matched to no gene is 8. CDR1 SGHDT and CDR2 YYEEEE are derived from the germline V gene. Including cysteine and phenylalanine, the CDR3 has 16 amino acids. Solely the CDR3 DNA is kept, with 48 bases framed from the first base. A remark on this clone: Its cognate antigen has yet to be identified. Base qualities were left out, and no much larger clone turns up one base away.

The trial excluded patients who had a history of autoimmune disease or were on systemic immunosuppression. Peripheral blood for TCR sequencing was collected from all dose cohorts at baseline, on cycle 4 day 1, and on cycle 7 day 1. Samples were obtained from an open-label, multicenter, first-in-human phase I dose-escalation trial of ivuxolimab. Adults with locally advanced or metastatic melanoma, renal cell, hepatocellular, or head and neck squamous cell carcinoma were enrolled in the trial. Before TCR sequencing, CD4+ and CD8+ T cells were separately sorted from peripheral blood. To sequence the TCRbeta CDR3 region, genomic DNA was isolated from the sorted cells. TCRbeta CDR3 regions were sequenced using the immunoSEQ Assay. TCRdb carries this immuneACCESS record with in-frame sequences only. Its versions omit some clonotypes, under half of them owing to an unresolved V gene in the studies checked, with the rest unexplained. This sample has tens of thousands of clones in its table, and approximately 88% of those were observed once. Roughly an eighth of the sample comes from the top ten.

The TCR comes from an adult with an advanced solid tumor such as melanoma, head and neck, liver or kidney cancer. The source material was CD4+ or CD8+ T cells sorted from blood, sampled in a trial of the OX40 agonist ivuxolimab. The rearrangement combines TRBV5-6 with TRBJ2-7; TRBD1 lines up with 7 middle nucleotides. The nucleotide sequence is TGTGCCAGCAGCTTGGGAGACAGGGCGGCGCCCTACGAGCAGTACTTC. This sequence encodes CASSLGDRAAPYEQYF.